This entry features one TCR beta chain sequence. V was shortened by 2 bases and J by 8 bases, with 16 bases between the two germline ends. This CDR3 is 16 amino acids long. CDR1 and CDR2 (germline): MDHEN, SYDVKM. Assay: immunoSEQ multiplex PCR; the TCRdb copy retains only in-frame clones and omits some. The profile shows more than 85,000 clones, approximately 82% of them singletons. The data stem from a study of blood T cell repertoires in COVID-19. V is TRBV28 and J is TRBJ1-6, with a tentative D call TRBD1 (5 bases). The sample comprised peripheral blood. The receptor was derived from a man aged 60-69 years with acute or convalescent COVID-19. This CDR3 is CASSLGDSSNYSPLHF. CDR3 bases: TGTGCCAGCAGTTTAGGGGACTCGTCCAACTATTCACCCCTCCACTTT.